Presented here are 15 T cell receptor beta chains from one specimen sequenced in a study of control samples from healthy donors and cancer patients. Clones were read by immunoSEQ multiplex PCR, and TCRdb kept only the in-frame ones, dropping some. Seen here are about 120,000 clones, approximately 90% observed once, and the top ten hold about 2.2%. Sequenced sample: blood. These receptors were collected from a woman in her forties or fifties in good health.

This clone appeared a single time. V gene TRBV24-1 combines with J gene TRBJ1-5, with D unclear. The germline V and J ends were trimmed by 9 bases and 0 bases, with 11 bases remaining between them. The CDR3 covers 14 residues. Looked up from germline, CDR1 is KGHDR and CDR2 is SFDVKD. Here the CDR3 DNA reads TGTGCCACCTGGGGAGGATATAGCAATCAGCCCCAGCATTTT. This sequence encodes CATWGGYSNQPQHF.

The chain joins TRBV27 to TRBJ1-1; 11 positions agree with TRBD1. Unmatched junction bases numbered 9, after V lost 5 bases and J lost 4 bases. The CDR3 is made up of 16 amino acids. Germline CDR1 MNHEY, CDR2 SMNVEV (reference sequence). In DNA form, the CDR3 reads TGTGCCAGCAGTCTCTCCGGGACAGGGGGGAGCACTGAAGCTTTCTTT. Its translation is CASSLSGTGGSTEAFF.

The CDR3 nucleotides read TGTGCCAGCAGCTTAGCCAGCGGGGCTCCTAATGAAAAACTGTTTTTT. Amino acid sequence: CASSLASGAPNEKLFF. The chain has TRBV7-8 and TRBJ1-4; D may be TRBD1 (5 bases). Trimming pared 0 bases from V and 3 bases from J, leaving 11 bases between. The germline V gene encodes CDR1 SGHVS and CDR2 FQNEAQ. The CDR3 contains 16 residues. Variable domain in full (rest from reference TRBV7-8 and TRBJ1-4): GAGVSQSPRYKVAKRGQDVALRCDPISGHVSLFWYQQALGQGPEFLTYFQNEAQLDKSGLPSDRFFAERPEGSVSTLKIQRTQQEDSAVYLCASSLASGAPNEKLFFGSGTQLSVL.

The genes are TRBV5-1 and TRBJ2-7; 11 nucleotides line up with TRBD2. Trimming removed 4 bases from V and 5 bases from J; junction bases left unmatched: 11. This CDR3 has 16 amino acids. Germline V CDR1 and CDR2: SGHRS, YFSETQ. For the CDR3, the DNA is TGCGCCAGCAGCCCGGGAGGGACTAGCGGAAGGGACGAGCAGTACTTC. Amino acid sequence: CASSPGGTSGRDEQYF.

The chain combines TRBV6-5 with TRBJ2-7; D gene unclear. Deletions cut 5 bases from V and 2 bases from J, with 7 bases between. The CDR3 runs 12 residues. Germline V gene lookup returns CDR1 MNHEY and CDR2 SVGAGI. CDR3: CASSLETYEQYF. CDR3 in DNA: TGTGCCAGCAGTCTAGAAACCTACGAGCAGTACTTC.

CDR3: CASSLAGSRETQYF. DNA of the CDR3: TGCGCCAGCAGCTTGGCAGGGAGCCGGGAGACCCAGTACTTC. The chain recombines TRBV5-1 with TRBJ2-5; either TRBD1 or TRBD2 may fit D (5 bases each). The length of the CDR3 is 14 residues. Germline CDR1 is SGHRS and CDR2 is YFSETQ. Trimming took off 0 bases at V and 5 bases at J, with 11 bases between the two ends.

This sequence joins TRBV15 and TRBJ1-3; D is ambiguous. CDR3 length equals 15 residues. Trimming left V 0 bases short and J 1 base short, with 7 bases between. CDR1 is LNHNV and CDR2 is YYDKDF in the germline V gene (reference sequence). The DNA of the CDR3 is TGTGCCACCAGCAGAGATATGGCATCTGGAAACACCATATATTTT. Translation gives CATSRDMASGNTIYF.

This sequence joins TRBV15 and TRBJ1-5; D may be TRBD1 (5 bases). Germline CDR1 LNHNV, CDR2 YYDKDF (reference sequence). Trimming took off 3 bases at V and 0 bases at J, with 15 bases between the two ends. CDR3 length: 17 residues. The CDR3 reads CATSSLFRGSSNQPQHF. Here the CDR3 DNA reads TGTGCCACCAGCAGTCTCTTCCGGGGGAGTAGCAATCAGCCCCAGCATTTT. Full variable domain (rest looked up from reference TRBV15 and TRBJ1-5): DAMVIQNPRYQVTQFGKPVTLSCSQTLNHNVMYWYQQKSSQAPKLLFHYYDKDFNNEADTPDNFQSRRPNTSFCFLDIRSPGLGDTAMYLCATSSLFRGSSNQPQHFGDGTRLSIL.

The CDR3 bases are TGTGCCAGCAGGGACGGGAGTGCAGATACGCAGTATTTT. It codes for CASRDGSADTQYF. V is TRBV11-2 and J is TRBJ2-3; a possible D gene is TRBD2 (6 bases). Germline V gives CDR1 SGHAT, CDR2 FQNNGV. The CDR3 has 13 amino acids. Trimming removed 6 bases at V and 4 bases at J, with 11 bases between.

This chain links TRBV6-5 with TRBJ2-5; 7 bases are shared with TRBD1. The germline V gene has CDR1 MNHEY and CDR2 SVGAGI. The CDR3 extends over 13 amino acids. V shed 4 bases, J shed 4 bases, and the junction held 3 bases outside the gene matches. The CDR3 here is CASSSTGRETQYF. CDR3 coding DNA: TGTGCCAGCAGTTCGACAGGGAGAGAGACCCAGTACTTC.

The chain couples TRBV25-1 to TRBJ1-1; no definite D call. Trimming left V 6 bases short and J 0 bases short, with 14 bases between. The CDR3 covers 15 residues. The germline V gene has CDR1 MGHDK and CDR2 SYGVNS. CDR3 DNA: TGTGCCAGCAGAGAGACTGCCGAGGTGAACACTGAAGCTTTCTTT. Translation gives CASRETAEVNTEAFF.

The chain recombines TRBV27 with TRBJ1-1; D not certain. Germline V CDR1 and CDR2: MNHEY, SMNVEV (reference sequence). V lost 0 bases, J lost 4 bases, and 12 bases lay in between. CDR3 length: 15 amino acids. Written as DNA, the CDR3 is TGTGCCAGCAGTTTATCGACGACCGGTAGCACTGAAGCTTTCTTT. As protein: CASSLSTTGSTEAFF.

V is TRBV5-4 and J is TRBJ2-5, with TRBD1 identical over 8 bases. Germline assignment: CDR1 SGHNT and CDR2 YYREEE (reference sequence). J was trimmed by 3 bases and V by 4 bases; bases with no gene match: 8. This CDR3 spans 15 amino acids. The DNA for the CDR3 is TGTGCCAGCAGCCGAAACGCGGACAGGGAAGAGACCCAGTACTTC. It codes for CASSRNADREETQYF.

This chain links TRBV19 with TRBJ1-1; D perhaps matches TRBD1 (5 bases). Looked up from germline, CDR1 is LNHDA and CDR2 is SQIVND (reference sequence). V lost 5 bases and J 0 bases, leaving 13 bases between the germline ends. This CDR3 is 15 amino acids long. CDR3 DNA: TGTGCCAGTAGTTTTCCCGGGACGATGAACACTGAAGCTTTCTTT. This translates into CASSFPGTMNTEAFF.

The chain joins TRBV5-8 to TRBJ1-5, with a possible D match to TRBD1 (5 bases). The CDR3 sequence is 17 residues long. The V gene lost 4 bases and the J gene lost 1 base, with 18 bases spanning the gap. The V gene's germline CDR1 is SGHTS and CDR2 YDEGEE. The CDR3 is CASSDYRRVLSNQPQHF. The CDR3 nucleotides read TGTGCCAGCAGCGACTACCGCAGGGTATTGAGCAATCAGCCCCAGCATTTT.